This entry lists 24 T cell receptor beta chains sequenced from one sample in a study of cytomegalovirus exposure and HLA in healthy donors. The PCR was carried out with 60 Vbeta primers and 13 Jbeta primers. TCRdb's copy holds only in-frame clones and misses some; the assay was immunoSEQ multiplex PCR. The sample has about 180,000 clones, just over 75% seen once. The sequencing sample was made of PBMCs. These receptors were obtained from a man aged 18 to 30 in good health and CMV-seronegative.

This chain links TRBV30 with TRBJ1-1; D remains unclear. The germline V gene encodes CDR1 GTSNPN and CDR2 SVGIG (reference sequence). V was trimmed by 0 bases and J by 9 bases, leaving 11 bases between them. This CDR3 spans 12 amino acids. The DNA of the CDR3 is TGTGCCTGGAGTGTCGCAGGTAGACAAGCTTTCTTT. This sequence encodes CAWSVAGRQAFF.

This clone has just one count. The rearrangement links TRBV2 to TRBJ2-7; 11 bases match TRBD2. The CDR3 extends over 17 amino acids. With 6 bases clipped from V and 5 bases from J, the junction kept 15 bases outside the gene matches. CDR1 is SNHLY and CDR2 is FYNNEI in the germline V gene. CDR3 sequence (DNA): TGTGCCAGCAGCGTCCCCTTAGCGGGAGGGCCAGTAGACGAGCAGTACTTC. Its protein is CASSVPLAGGPVDEQYF.

The chain employs TRBV6-1 and TRBJ1-1; no firm D call. The germline V gene encodes CDR1 MNHNS and CDR2 SASEGT. Trimming cost V 2 bases and J 4 bases, with 17 bases left between them. This CDR3 has 16 amino acids. This CDR3 reads CASSEFPAGVVTEAFF. DNA of the CDR3: TGTGCCAGCAGTGAATTTCCGGCAGGCGTCGTCACTGAAGCTTTCTTT.

V usage is TRBV6-1 and J usage is TRBJ1-4, with TRBD1 identical over 8 bases. The CDR3 sequence is 14 residues long. V dropped 8 bases and J dropped 7; count of bases not matched to a gene: 9. Germline-derived CDR1 and CDR2 are MNHNS and SASEGT. The CDR3 sequence: CASGNQGASEKLFF. For the CDR3, the DNA is TGTGCCAGCGGAAATCAGGGGGCTAGTGAAAAACTGTTTTTT.

Comment on this clone: Other nucleotide sequences from this sample produce the same CDR3. The V call is TRBV7-2, the J call TRBJ2-1; TRBD2 agrees at 13 bases. The CDR3 loop spans 17 amino acids. J gave up 7 bases and V 1 base, and 7 bases lay outside the gene matches. From germline, CDR1 is SGHTA and CDR2 FQGNSA. In nucleotides, the CDR3 is TGTGCCAGCAGCTTAGGGGGCACTAGCGGGGGGGCTAATGAGCAGTTCTTC. It translates to CASSLGGTSGGANEQFF.

The chain has TRBV7-8 and TRBJ1-1; D unclear. The germline gives CDR1 SGHVS, CDR2 FQNEAQ. Trimming stripped 0 bases from V and 0 bases from J, with 11 bases between. This CDR3 is built from 16 residues. The CDR3 region is CASSLARSDMNTEAFF. DNA of the CDR3: TGTGCCAGCAGCTTAGCTCGTTCAGACATGAACACTGAAGCTTTCTTT.

The J gene is TRBJ1-2, the V gene TRBV30; perhaps TRBD1 as D (6 bases). Germline V gene data show CDR1 as GTSNPN and CDR2 as SVGIG (reference sequence). V was pared by 4 bases and J by 0 bases, with 9 bases between. This CDR3 comprises 13 residues. The CDR3 DNA reads as TGTGCCTGGACTCGGGACACTAACTATGGCTACACCTTC. Its translation is CAWTRDTNYGYTF.

CDR3 in amino acids: CASSHTGNRGGYTF. CDR3 in DNA: TGCGCCAGCAGCCATACCGGGAACCGAGGAGGCTACACCTTC. V usage is TRBV4-3 and J usage is TRBJ1-2; no firm D call. This CDR3 has 14 amino acids. V dropped 3 bases and J dropped 8 bases, with 16 bases sitting between them. CDR1 is LGHNA and CDR2 is YSLEER in the germline V gene.

V gene TRBV30 combines with J gene TRBJ1-1, with D possibly being TRBD1 (6 bases). Deletions cut 1 base from V and 4 bases from J, with 13 bases between. Germline values: CDR1 GTSNPN, CDR2 SVGIG (reference sequence). The CDR3 length is 14 residues. The CDR3 DNA reads TGTGCCTGGAGTGCCCCCAGGGGTTCCACTGAAGCTTTCTTT. This translates into CAWSAPRGSTEAFF.

The sample holds a few counts of this clone. The gene calls are TRBV6-8 and TRBJ1-6; D remains unclear. CDR1 MNHGY and CDR2 SAAAGT come from the germline V gene. V shed 4 bases and J shed 6 bases, with 16 bases lying between them. There are 16 residues in the CDR3. In DNA, the CDR3 is TGTGCCAGCAGTTTCATCGGTGTCTCATCTAATTCACCCCTCCACTTT. Its protein is CASSFIGVSSNSPLHF.

This chain links TRBV2 with TRBJ1-2; TRBD1 might be the D (5 bases). Germline CDR1 is SNHLY and CDR2 is FYNNEI. The CDR3 totals 13 residues. V shed 4 bases and J shed 5 bases, with 11 bases lying between them. In DNA, the CDR3 is TGTGCCAGCAGTGCACAGGCAAGGTATGGCTACACCTTC. It specifies CASSAQARYGYTF.

The rearrangement links TRBV5-1 to TRBJ1-6; D call uncertain. The CDR3 contains 17 residues. CDR1 SGHRS and CDR2 YFSETQ come from the germline V gene. The V gene lost 6 bases and the J gene lost 0 bases, with 16 bases spanning the gap. CDR3 sequence (DNA): TGCGCCAGCAAGGGAGGGCCCCAGAGCTCCTATAATTCACCCCTCCACTTT. Its translation: CASKGGPQSSYNSPLHF.

The chain recombines TRBV9 with TRBJ2-1; D ambiguous. Germline V gene sequence: CDR1 SGDLS, CDR2 YYNGEE. Trimming removed 4 bases at V and 7 bases at J, with 18 bases between. CDR3 size: 15 residues. In DNA, the CDR3 is TGTGCCAGCAGCCCCGTTCCCTCGCCTACGAATGAGCAGTTCTTC. This translates into CASSPVPSPTNEQFF.

V usage is TRBV6-5 and J usage is TRBJ1-5; TRBD1 matches 7 bases. V lost 4 bases, J lost 4 bases, and 10 bases stayed unmatched. This CDR3 has 16 amino acids. Germline assignment: CDR1 MNHEY and CDR2 SVGAGI. The CDR3 coding sequence is TGTGCCAGCAGTTCGAGAACAGGGGCAGGGAATCAGCCCCAGCATTTT. Translation gives CASSSRTGAGNQPQHF.

Comments on this clone: Mismatch with germline at one junction end may stem from a read error. V usage is TRBV6-1 and J usage is TRBJ1-2, with 8 bases fitting TRBD1. CDR1 MNHNS and CDR2 SASEGT come from the germline V gene. This CDR3 contains 15 residues. In DNA, the CDR3 is TGTGCCAGCAGGACCAGGACAGGGTTATATGGTGGCTACCCCTTC. It encodes CASRTRTGLYGGYPF.

The genes are TRBV18 and TRBJ2-1, with 8 bases that match TRBD2. The CDR3 extends over 17 amino acids. Germline CDR1 is KGHSH and CDR2 is LQKENI. The V segment lost 3 bases and the J segment 0 bases; nucleotides outside the gene matches: 7. CDR3 coding DNA: TGTGCCAGCTCACCCCTTAGCGGGGCCAACTCCTACAATGAGCAGTTCTTC. As protein: CASSPLSGANSYNEQFF. The variable domain in full, with the rest retrieved from reference TRBV18 and TRBJ2-1, is NAGVMQNPRHLVRRRGQEARLRCSPMKGHSHVYWYRQLPEEGLKFMVYLQKENIIDESGMPKERFSAEFPKEGPSILRIQQVVRGDSAAYFCASSPLSGANSYNEQFFGPGTRLTVL.

This rearrangement joins TRBV7-2 to TRBJ2-3; D perhaps matches TRBD2 (7 bases). V was cut by 4 bases and J by 6 bases, with 23 bases left in between. CDR1 is SGHTA, CDR2 FQGNSA, per germline. CDR3 length equals 17 residues. Here the CDR3 DNA reads TGTGCCAGCAGCTCCCGGGGGCGGGGGCCTTCGGGGGATACGCAGTATTTT. This codes for CASSSRGRGPSGDTQYF.

The V gene is TRBV13, the J gene TRBJ2-1; 8 nucleotides align to TRBD2. V lost 6 bases to trimming and J lost 0 bases; unmatched junction nucleotides: 7. CDR1 is PRHDT, CDR2 FYEKMQ, per germline (reference sequence). The CDR3 totals 16 residues. The CDR3 sequence is CASSTSGLSSYNEQFF. In DNA form, the CDR3 reads TGTGCCAGCAGTACTAGCGGCCTGAGCTCCTACAATGAGCAGTTCTTC.

This clone was observed a handful of times. The genes are TRBV5-8 and TRBJ2-1, with 13 bases aligning to TRBD2. The CDR3 spans 18 residues. The ends lost 3 bases at V and 0 bases at J; junction bases unmatched: 6. The germline gives CDR1 SGHTS, CDR2 YDEGEE. CDR3 sequence reads: CASSSGLAGYSSYNEQFF. CDR3 nucleotide sequence: TGTGCCAGCAGCTCGGGACTAGCGGGGTACAGCTCCTACAATGAGCAGTTCTTC. The full variable domain, its missing parts supplied by reference TRBV5-8 and TRBJ2-1, is EAGVTQSPTHLIKTRGQQATLRCSPISGHTSVYWYQQALGLGLQFLLWYDEGEERNRGNFPPRFSGRQFPNYSSELNVNALELEDSALYLCASSSGLAGYSSYNEQFFGPGTRLTVL.

The CDR3, as DNA: TGTGCCAGCAGTCCCTTCGGGATAGAGGGCGGGGAGCTGTTTTTT. This translates into CASSPFGIEGGELFF. The gene calls are TRBV6-5 and TRBJ2-2, with D maybe TRBD2 (5 bases). The germline V gene has CDR1 MNHEY and CDR2 SVGAGI. The CDR3 covers 15 residues. The V end lost 5 bases, the J end lost 7 bases, and 17 bases lay between the germline ends.

This clone was picked up one time. This rearrangement joins TRBV7-9 to TRBJ1-5; the D is unclear. CDR1 SEHNR and CDR2 FQNEAQ come from the germline V gene (reference sequence). CDR3 size: 13 residues. V was cut by 5 bases and J by 0 bases, with 5 bases left in between. CDR3 protein: CASSILSNQPQHF. CDR3 coding DNA: TGTGCCAGCAGCATTCTTAGCAATCAGCCCCAGCATTTT.

As regards this clone: The identical CDR3 is also encoded by other nucleotide sequences in the sample. The V call is TRBV28, the J call TRBJ1-2; a weak D match, TRBD1 (5 bases). The CDR3 has 13 amino acids. Trimming shortened V by 6 bases and J by 2 bases, and 10 bases separated the two germline ends. In germline, CDR1 is MDHEN, CDR2 SYDVKM. The CDR3 coding sequence is TGTGCCAGCAGCACGGGGGGAAACTATGGCTACACCTTC. The encoded protein is CASSTGGNYGYTF.

A few counts support this clone. V gene TRBV7-2 combines with J gene TRBJ1-6; tentative D call: TRBD1 (6 bases). From germline, CDR1 is SGHTA and CDR2 FQGNSA. V was pared by 6 bases and J by 7 bases, with 19 bases between. The CDR3 is 16 residues long. This CDR3 is CASRQAGTTPNSPLHF. For the CDR3, the DNA is TGTGCCAGCAGACAAGCCGGGACAACGCCGAATTCACCCCTCCACTTT.

The V gene is TRBV19, the J gene TRBJ2-3, with 9 bases that match TRBD2. The length of the CDR3 is 14 residues. From germline, CDR1 is LNHDA and CDR2 SQIVND (reference sequence). The V and J ends lost 4 bases and 6 bases, in that order; junction bases with no gene match: 5. The CDR3 DNA is TGTGCCAGTAGTACGGCGGGAGGGCCGGATACGCAGTATTTT. It specifies CASSTAGGPDTQYF.